The present T cell receptor (beta chain) was sequenced within a study of beta chain features in type 1 diabetes. This CDR3 has 17 residues. Trimming removed 5 bases from V and 7 bases from J; junction bases left unmatched: 18. From germline, CDR1 is PRHDT and CDR2 FYEKMQ (reference sequence). This clone was detected a few times. Antigen: not known. Every bit of the isolated RNA underwent reverse transcription, so sequencing read expressed TCRB transcripts. TCRdb keeps only in-frame clones here, not all; method: immunoSEQ multiplex PCR. The sample consists of about 650,000 clones, around an eighth of them appearing once. Study-wide points: Shorter TCRB CDR3s, moderately but significantly so, marked every one of the four CD4+ subsets in Type 1 diabetes patients.

The chain employs TRBV13 and TRBJ1-2; 8 bases agree with TRBD1. Input material: naive CD4+ T cells from blood. The sequence was collected from a man aged 30-40 years with type 1 diabetes. The CDR3 DNA reads TGTGCCAGCAGCCTTAGGGCGACAGGGGAAGTGTCTAGTGGCTACACCTTC. It codes for CASSLRATGEVSSGYTF.